These 24 T cell receptor beta chains came from one sample sequenced in a study of beta chain features in type 1 diabetes. Reverse transcribing all isolated RNA meant expressed TCRB transcripts were sequenced. This table comes from immunoSEQ multiplex PCR, and its TCRdb copy is limited to in-frame clones, with some not included. This sample has about 230,000 clones, with 16% found just once. Study-level findings and limits: Type 1 diabetes patients showed a moderate but significant shortening of TCRB CDR3s in all four CD4+ subsets.

These receptors have no identified antigens. Input material: naive CD4+ T cells from blood. Source of these receptors: a man aged 25-45 years with type 1 diabetes.

This clone has just a few counts. The chain recombines TRBV7-9 with TRBJ2-7; unclear D gene. The CDR3 runs to 14 residues. CDR1 is SEHNR and CDR2 is FQNEAQ in the germline V gene (reference sequence). V was clipped by 8 bases and J by 5 bases, with 19 bases between them. For the CDR3, the DNA is TGTGCCAGCTCTTGGCTAATAGGGATACACGAGCAGTACTTC. Protein sequence: CASSWLIGIHEQYF.

The chain employs TRBV14 and TRBJ2-1, with D unclear. The CDR3 consists of 13 residues. V lost 3 bases, J lost 0 bases, and 3 bases lay in between. The germline CDR1 and CDR2 sequences are SGHDN and FVKESK. The CDR3 region is CASSQSSYNEQFF. CDR3 nucleotides: TGTGCCAGCAGCCAGAGCTCCTACAATGAGCAGTTCTTC.

The chain uses TRBV5-1 and TRBJ2-1, with 8 bases identical to TRBD1. The CDR3 is 15 residues long. CDR1 and CDR2 (germline): SGHRS, YFSETQ. The junction had 8 bases not matched to a gene; V was cut back by 4 bases and J by 5 bases. The CDR3 region has the DNA TGCGCCAGCAGCCACCGGGACAGGTTGAACAATGAGCAGTTCTTC. Amino acid sequence: CASSHRDRLNNEQFF.

The chain joins TRBV30 to TRBJ1-1, with a tentative D call TRBD1 (5 bases). V dropped 4 bases and J dropped 10 bases, with 13 bases sitting between them. Per germline, CDR1 GTSNPN and CDR2 SVGIG (reference sequence). This CDR3 region has 11 residues. CDR3 amino acids: CAWMAAGRAFF. In DNA form, the CDR3 reads TGTGCCTGGATGGCTGCAGGGAGAGCTTTCTTT.

This clone was recorded a few times. The rearrangement joins TRBV16 to TRBJ2-3; D call uncertain. Germline V CDR1 and CDR2: KGHSY, FQNENV. The CDR3 runs to 14 residues. The V gene lost 4 bases and the J gene lost 1 base, with 9 bases spanning the gap. This chain's CDR3 is CASSPPARTDTQYF. As DNA, the CDR3 is TGTGCCAGCAGCCCCCCAGCCCGCACAGATACGCAGTATTTT.

This clone was counted only a few times. Other DNA sequences of this sample code for an identical CDR3. This chain links TRBV9 with TRBJ1-1; no clear D. Per the germline V gene, CDR1 is SGDLS and CDR2 is YYNGEE. Trimming stripped 0 bases from V and 0 bases from J, with 6 bases between. The CDR3 is 14 amino acids. The CDR3, as DNA: TGTGCCAGCAGCGTAGCGGGGATGAACACTGAAGCTTTCTTT. It encodes CASSVAGMNTEAFF.

Turning to this clone: Other DNA sequences in this specimen translate into the identical CDR3. The J gene is TRBJ2-3, the V gene TRBV30; D is uncertain. Looked up from germline, CDR1 is GTSNPN and CDR2 is SVGIG (reference sequence). This CDR3 contains 11 residues. V lost 3 bases and J lost 4, with 5 bases in between. This chain's CDR3 is CAWSISDTQYF. In DNA, the CDR3 is TGTGCCTGGAGCATATCAGATACGCAGTATTTT.

The chain uses TRBV27 and TRBJ1-2, with 8 positions matching TRBD1. The CDR3 contains 16 residues. CDR1 is MNHEY and CDR2 is SMNVEV in the germline V gene (reference sequence). Trimming at V came to 3 bases and at J to 2 bases, leaving 8 bases not matched to a gene. Here the CDR3 reads CASSFLSGQGNYGYTF. CDR3 nucleotides: TGTGCCAGCAGTTTTCTGTCCGGACAGGGAAACTATGGCTACACCTTC.

This clone has more than one count but fewer than ten. The V gene is TRBV20-1, the J gene TRBJ2-1; D ambiguous. The germline gives CDR1 DFQATT, CDR2 SNEGSKA (reference sequence). The germline V and J ends were trimmed by 5 bases and 5 bases, with 7 bases remaining between them. The CDR3 length is 11 residues. CDR3 amino acids: CSARPHNEQFF. Written as DNA, the CDR3 is TGCAGTGCTCGACCCCACAATGAGCAGTTCTTC.

This clone was counted only a few times. At one end, the junction sequence differs from germline, possibly due to a read error. The chain links TRBV14 to TRBJ2-7, with 10 positions matching TRBD1. Germline V gene sequence: CDR1 SGHDN, CDR2 FVKESK. The CDR3 is made up of 12 amino acids. The CDR3 DNA sequence: TGTGCCAGCAGCCAAGATCTCGGGACAGGGGTCTTC. Translation: CASSQDLGTGVF.

The rearrangement joins TRBV25-1 to TRBJ2-5; tentatively, D is TRBD1 (5 bases). V lost 7 bases, J lost 1 base, and 10 bases lay in between. The germline gives CDR1 MGHDK, CDR2 SYGVNS. The CDR3 length is 13 residues. CDR3 in amino acids: CASNRQTQETQYF. The CDR3 coding sequence is TGTGCCAGCAACAGACAGACCCAAGAGACCCAGTACTTC.

The CDR3 region has the DNA TGTGCCAGCAGTCCAGAATACAATGAGCAGTTCTTC. Its protein is CASSPEYNEQFF. The chain recombines TRBV28 with TRBJ2-1; no definite D call. Trimming pared 5 bases from V and 4 bases from J, leaving 6 bases between. This CDR3 region has 12 residues. Germline-derived CDR1 and CDR2 are MDHEN and SYDVKM. Supplemented by reference TRBV28 and TRBJ2-1, the full variable domain reads DVKVTQSSRYLVKRTGEKVFLECVQDMDHENMFWYRQDPGLGLRLIYFSYDVKMKEKGDIPEGYSVSREKKERFSLILESASTNQTSMYLCASSPEYNEQFFGPGTRLTVL.

The CDR3 nucleotides are TGTGCCATCAGGGGCAGGGTAAATGAAAAACTGTTTTTT. It translates to CAIRGRVNEKLFF. This chain uses TRBV10-3 with TRBJ1-4, with D possibly being TRBD1 (5 bases). Germline V gives CDR1 ENHRY, CDR2 SYGVKD. CDR3 length equals 13 residues. Between the trimmed V and J ends, which lost 6 bases and 5 bases, there was a span of 10 bases.

The chain links TRBV11-2 to TRBJ2-7; unclear D gene. The CDR3 contains 11 residues. V gave up 4 bases and J gave up 7 bases, with 8 bases separating them. Germline-derived CDR1 and CDR2 are SGHAT and FQNNGV. The CDR3 sequence is CASSSLEEQYF. DNA of the CDR3: TGTGCCAGCAGCTCCCTGGAGGAGCAGTACTTC.

This clone occurred a few times. The chain has TRBV19 and TRBJ2-1; D gene ambiguous. The length of the CDR3 is 14 residues. Trimming cost V 2 bases and J 5 bases, with 10 bases left between them. The V gene's germline CDR1 is LNHDA and CDR2 SQIVND (reference sequence). The CDR3 is CASSIQMIHNEQFF. CDR3 bases: TGTGCCAGTAGTATACAGATGATTCACAATGAGCAGTTCTTC.

This chain joins TRBV18 and TRBJ1-5; D uncertain. The CDR3 contains 13 residues. Per the germline V gene, CDR1 is KGHSH and CDR2 is LQKENI. The ends were cut back, 3 bases at V and 7 bases at J, with 10 bases in the middle. The DNA of the CDR3 is TGTGCCAGCTCACCTCGGGATGGGCAGCCCCAGCATTTT. This sequence encodes CASSPRDGQPQHF.

The chain links TRBV28 to TRBJ2-3, with TRBD1 matching over 7 bases. The CDR3 totals 14 residues. V shed 6 bases and J 0 bases; nucleotides not matched to a gene: 3. Germline loops: CDR1 MDHEN, CDR2 SYDVKM. The CDR3 DNA follows: TGTGCCAGCAGCCAGGGGGTAAGCACAGATACGCAGTATTTT. Translation: CASSQGVSTDTQYF.

A few counts support this clone. This chain's CDR3 is CASSAGIPGLGFGEKLFF. The DNA of the CDR3 is TGTGCCAGCAGCGCCGGGATACCGGGCCTCGGGTTCGGTGAAAAACTGTTTTTT. J is TRBJ1-4 and V is TRBV9; no reliable D call. Germline-derived CDR1 and CDR2 are SGDLS and YYNGEE. The CDR3 covers 18 residues. V was cut by 3 bases and J by 7 bases, with 25 bases left in between.

The chain uses TRBV30 and TRBJ2-6; D unclear. Looked up from germline, CDR1 is GTSNPN and CDR2 is SVGIG (reference sequence). The CDR3 has 16 residues. V dropped 0 bases and J dropped 0 bases, with 9 bases sitting between them. The CDR3 region is CAWSVHRSSGANVLTF. The CDR3 bases are TGTGCCTGGAGTGTACACCGGAGCTCTGGGGCCAACGTCCTGACTTTC.

The sample holds a few counts of this clone. CDR3 region: CASSPGTPRTNEQFF. Written as DNA, the CDR3 is TGTGCCAGCAGCCCTGGGACTCCTCGTACCAATGAGCAGTTCTTC. The V and J genes are TRBV14 and TRBJ2-1, with D possibly matching TRBD2 (6 bases). The CDR3 runs to 15 residues. Trimming cost V 4 bases and J 6 bases, with 16 bases left between them. Germline assignment: CDR1 SGHDN and CDR2 FVKESK.

V and J are TRBV6-5 and TRBJ2-3; 8 nucleotides agree with TRBD1. Looked up from germline, CDR1 is MNHEY and CDR2 is SVGAGI. The CDR3 has 14 residues. The trim removed 5 bases at V and 3 bases at J, leaving 4 bases unmatched. This chain's CDR3 is CASSRDRNTDTQYF. CDR3 DNA sequence: TGTGCCAGCAGTCGGGACAGGAATACAGATACGCAGTATTTT.

Only a few counts were recorded for this clone. This chain uses TRBV29-1 with TRBJ2-2; 9 nucleotides match TRBD2. From germline, CDR1 is SQVTM and CDR2 ANQGSEA. CDR3 size: 14 residues. Trimming took 4 bases from V and 2 from J; bases not matched to a gene: 2. Here the CDR3 reads CSVATSGNTGELFF. CDR3 coding DNA: TGCAGCGTTGCGACTAGCGGAAACACCGGGGAGCTGTTTTTT.

This clone was recorded a few times. The V call is TRBV7-7, the J call TRBJ2-1, with D tentatively TRBD2 (6 bases). V lost 5 bases, J lost 8 bases, and 13 bases lay in between. The CDR3 has 13 amino acids. Germline CDR1 reads SSHAT; CDR2 reads FNYEAQ (reference sequence). The CDR3: CASSAGPADEQFF. The CDR3 DNA is TGTGCCAGCAGCGCGGGACCGGCCGATGAGCAGTTCTTC.

The chain couples TRBV19 to TRBJ2-1; 12 nucleotides line up with TRBD2. The CDR3 is made up of 15 amino acids. Per the germline V gene, CDR1 is LNHDA and CDR2 is SQIVND (reference sequence). Germline trimming cut 7 bases from V and 3 bases from J; bases unmatched to any gene: 4. CDR3 DNA: TGTGCCAGTATCAAGACTAGCGGGAGCTACAATGAGCAGTTCTTC. It translates to CASIKTSGSYNEQFF.